Below are 29 T cell receptor beta chains sequenced from a single sample in a study of beta chain features in type 1 diabetes. Expressed TCRB transcripts were sequenced because the isolated RNA had all been reverse transcribed beforehand. Measured with immunoSEQ multiplex PCR; TCRdb has only the in-frame clones, and not every one. The table records roughly 350,000 clones, approximately 10% of them present only once. The specimen was naive CD4+ T cells from blood. These receptors all stem from a woman under 40 in good health.

The J gene is TRBJ2-7, the V gene TRBV5-4; the match to TRBD1 covers 7 bases. This CDR3 is built from 14 residues. The ends lost 1 base at V and 5 bases at J; junction bases unmatched: 6. The V gene's germline CDR1 is SGHNT and CDR2 YYREEE (reference sequence). Here the CDR3 reads CASSLQQGFHEQYF. In DNA form, the CDR3 reads TGTGCCAGCAGCTTGCAACAGGGGTTCCACGAGCAGTACTTC.

The rearrangement uses TRBV7-9 and TRBJ2-3; TRBD1 agrees at 11 bases. V lost 5 bases, J lost 0 bases, and 7 bases stayed unmatched. This CDR3 is 17 amino acids long. Germline assignment: CDR1 SEHNR and CDR2 FQNEAQ (reference sequence). The CDR3 region is CASSTGQGAVSTDTQYF. CDR3 sequence (DNA): TGTGCCAGCAGCACCGGACAGGGGGCGGTTAGCACAGATACGCAGTATTTT.

This clone was picked up a small number of times. V usage is TRBV6-5 and J usage is TRBJ2-3; weak D call: TRBD2 (6 bases). Germline V gene lookup returns CDR1 MNHEY and CDR2 SVGAGI. Trimming took off 7 bases at V and 2 bases at J, with 16 bases between the two ends. The CDR3 contains 15 residues. CDR3 DNA: TGTGCCAGCACCTCCGGGGGACTTCTCACAGATACGCAGTATTTT. Translating it yields CASTSGGLLTDTQYF.

This clone was observed a handful of times. The chain uses TRBV7-3 and TRBJ2-1; D ambiguous. This CDR3 is 16 amino acids long. V lost 5 bases and J lost 0, with 14 bases in between. Germline CDR1 is SGHTA and CDR2 is FQGTGA. The CDR3 region is CASSTFSQSSYNEQFF. In nucleotides, the CDR3 is TGTGCCAGCAGCACCTTCTCACAGAGCTCCTACAATGAGCAGTTCTTC.

This clone showed up just a few times. The genes are TRBV10-3 and TRBJ2-5, with 7 positions matching TRBD1. This CDR3 comprises 17 residues. Germline CDR1 ENHRY, CDR2 SYGVKD. V was pared by 3 bases and J by 4 bases, with 14 bases of the junction left unmatched. CDR3 residues: CAISDQSPGQVGETQYF. DNA of the CDR3: TGTGCCATCAGTGACCAGTCCCCAGGACAGGTTGGAGAGACCCAGTACTTC.

This clone was observed a few times. This chain connects TRBV28 to TRBJ2-3; the D gene is possibly TRBD1 (7 bases). The CDR3 totals 14 residues. CDR1 is MDHEN, CDR2 SYDVKM, per germline. Deletions cut 5 bases from V and 2 bases from J, with 11 bases between. The CDR3 reads CASSPGGNTDTQYF. CDR3 DNA sequence: TGTGCCAGCAGTCCAGGGGGGAACACAGATACGCAGTATTTT. Complete variable domain (other parts from reference TRBV28 and TRBJ2-3): DVKVTQSSRYLVKRTGEKVFLECVQDMDHENMFWYRQDPGLGLRLIYFSYDVKMKEKGDIPEGYSVSREKKERFSLILESASTNQTSMYLCASSPGGNTDTQYFGPGTRLTVL.

This clone was observed a few times. This chain connects TRBV5-1 to TRBJ2-7, with TRBD2 matching over 14 bases. After removal of 4 bases from V and 2 bases from J, the junction contained 2 bases not matched to a gene. CDR1 and CDR2 from the germline V gene are SGHRS and YFSETQ. The CDR3 runs to 15 residues. The CDR3 is CASSGGLAGAYEQYF. Written as DNA, the CDR3 is TGCGCCAGCAGCGGGGGACTAGCGGGAGCCTACGAGCAGTACTTC.

The chain carries TRBV5-1 and TRBJ2-3, with 7 bases aligning to TRBD1. The CDR3 covers 14 residues. Unmatched junction bases numbered 3, after V lost 4 bases and J lost 1 base. Per the germline V gene, CDR1 is SGHRS and CDR2 is YFSETQ. The CDR3 DNA is TGCGCCAGCAGCACCGGGACAGGCACAGATACGCAGTATTTT. Protein product: CASSTGTGTDTQYF.

In this sample, this clone turned up a few times. This chain uses TRBV30 with TRBJ2-7, with D unresolved. The V and J ends lost 3 bases and 0 bases respectively, with 6 bases between them. The CDR3 runs 12 residues. Germline CDR1 GTSNPN, CDR2 SVGIG (reference sequence). The CDR3 coding sequence is TGTGCCTGGAGGTCGGTCTCCTACGAGCAGTACTTC. This gives the protein CAWRSVSYEQYF.

The chain is built from TRBV10-3 and TRBJ2-3; 7 nucleotides match TRBD1. Trimming took 6 bases from V and 2 from J; bases not matched to a gene: 2. From germline, CDR1 is ENHRY and CDR2 SYGVKD. CDR3 length: 13 residues. CDR3 region: CAIRGQVTDTQYF. DNA for the CDR3: TGTGCCATCAGAGGACAGGTCACAGATACGCAGTATTTT.

This clone was detected only a few times. The CDR3 protein is CASSRRRRGQETQYF. The CDR3 DNA reads as TGTGCCAGCAGCCGGCGTCGGAGGGGACAAGAGACCCAGTACTTC. The rearrangement joins TRBV6-5 to TRBJ2-5; possible D gene TRBD2, 6 bases. The CDR3 covers 15 residues. With 6 bases removed from V and 2 bases from J, the gap between germline ends came to 16 bases. CDR1 and CDR2 from the germline V gene are MNHEY and SVGAGI.

The V gene is TRBV30, the J gene TRBJ1-6; D remains unclear. CDR1 is GTSNPN, CDR2 SVGIG, per germline (reference sequence). This CDR3 region has 13 residues. V was cut by 0 bases and J by 8 bases, with 8 bases left in between. CDR3 sequence reads: CAWSVRGDSPLHF. As DNA, the CDR3 is TGTGCCTGGAGTGTACGGGGTGATTCACCCCTCCACTTT. The variable domain in full, with the rest retrieved from reference TRBV30 and TRBJ1-6, is SQTIHQWPATLVQPVGSPLSLECTVEGTSNPNLYWYRQAAGRGLQLLFYSVGIGQISSEVPQNLSASRPQDRQFILSSKKLLLSDSGFYLCAWSVRGDSPLHFGNGTRLTVT.

The V gene is TRBV7-8, the J gene TRBJ2-7, with 11 positions matching TRBD1. This CDR3 comprises 15 residues. Losses at the gene ends were 5 bases for V and 5 bases for J; bases not matched to a gene: 8. Germline-derived CDR1 and CDR2 are SGHVS and FQNEAQ. In nucleotides, the CDR3 is TGTGCCAGCAGCGCCAGGACAGGGGGCGGGAACGAGCAGTACTTC. It codes for CASSARTGGGNEQYF.

This clone came up a few times. The CDR3 is CAWSHDYSNQPQHF. The DNA for the CDR3 is TGTGCCTGGAGTCACGACTATAGCAATCAGCCCCAGCATTTT. The chain links TRBV30 to TRBJ1-5; no definite D call. CDR3 length: 14 residues. Trimming left V 2 bases short and J 0 bases short, with 8 bases between. Germline-derived CDR1 and CDR2 are GTSNPN and SVGIG (reference sequence). Supplemented by reference TRBV30 and TRBJ1-5, the full variable domain reads SQTIHQWPATLVQPVGSPLSLECTVEGTSNPNLYWYRQAAGRGLQLLFYSVGIGQISSEVPQNLSASRPQDRQFILSSKKLLLSDSGFYLCAWSHDYSNQPQHFGDGTRLSIL.

This clone has only a few counts. The chain links TRBV5-4 to TRBJ2-7; D possibly corresponds to TRBD2 (6 bases). CDR1 and CDR2 from the germline V gene are SGHNT and YYREEE (reference sequence). CDR3 length: 15 amino acids. Trimming cost V 4 bases and J 6 bases, with 20 bases left between them. DNA of the CDR3: TGTGCCAGCAGCCCTGGCCCGGGAGTTGCCAGCGAGCAGTACTTC. Its protein is CASSPGPGVASEQYF.

This clone was counted only a few times. The gene calls are TRBV7-2 and TRBJ2-5; TRBD2 aligns across 8 bases. Trimming took 6 bases from V and 1 from J; bases not matched to a gene: 10. Germline lookup yields CDR1 SGHTA and CDR2 FQGNSA. This CDR3 contains 16 residues. The CDR3 loop is CASRMAGTRLQETQYF. The CDR3 DNA reads as TGTGCCAGCAGAATGGCCGGGACTAGACTCCAAGAGACCCAGTACTTC.

A few counts support this clone. The chain is built from TRBV7-9 and TRBJ1-2; the D is unclear. The CDR3 length is 14 residues. V lost 1 base to trimming and J lost 1 base, with 7 bases between them. From germline, CDR1 is SEHNR and CDR2 FQNEAQ (reference sequence). CDR3 sequence: CASSLDSYNYGYTF. The CDR3, as DNA: TGTGCCAGCAGCTTAGACAGCTATAACTATGGCTACACCTTC.

The rearrangement links TRBV19 to TRBJ1-5, with TRBD1 matching 10 bases. Germline V gives CDR1 LNHDA, CDR2 SQIVND (reference sequence). The CDR3 is made up of 14 amino acids. Trimming took 8 bases from V and 3 from J; bases not matched to a gene: 4. The DNA for the CDR3 is TGTGCCAGTTCAGGACAGGGGGACAATCAGCCCCAGCATTTT. It specifies CASSGQGDNQPQHF.

The DNA for the CDR3 is TGTGCCAGCAGCAAAGTTACCCGACTAGGCTCCTACGAGCAGTACTTC. Its protein product is CASSKVTRLGSYEQYF. This rearrangement joins TRBV21-1 to TRBJ2-7; the table assigns TRBD2, which was not confirmed against the DNA. TRBV21-1 has pseudogene status. The CDR3 is 16 amino acids.

In its sample, this clone was seen a few times. The chain couples TRBV4-3 to TRBJ1-2, with a weak D call TRBD1 (6 bases). CDR1 LGHNA and CDR2 YSLEER come from the germline V gene. Trimming removed 1 base at V and 8 bases at J, with 14 bases between. The CDR3 length is 14 residues. The chain's CDR3 is CASSQAQGPLGYTF. The CDR3 region has the DNA TGCGCCAGCAGCCAAGCACAGGGACCACTAGGCTACACCTTC.

This clone occurred a few times. This chain uses TRBV27 with TRBJ2-2; 7 bases line up with TRBD2. The CDR3 sequence is 17 residues long. Germline V gene lookup returns CDR1 MNHEY and CDR2 SMNVEV (reference sequence). The V and J ends lost 2 bases and 4 bases, in that order; junction bases with no gene match: 10. The CDR3 spells CASSLKASGIATGELFF. The CDR3, as DNA: TGTGCCAGCAGTTTAAAGGCTAGCGGAATCGCCACCGGGGAGCTGTTTTTT.

J is TRBJ2-3 and V is TRBV18, with 8 bases matching TRBD2. V was pared by 8 bases and J by 0 bases, with 4 bases of the junction left unmatched. CDR1 KGHSH and CDR2 LQKENI come from the germline V gene. This CDR3 comprises 14 residues. The CDR3 loop reads CASRTSGSTDTQYF. CDR3 bases: TGTGCCAGCCGAACTAGCGGAAGCACAGATACGCAGTATTTT.

The chain joins TRBV7-2 to TRBJ2-2; TRBD2 matches at 8 bases. V trimming: 6 bases; J trimming: 3 bases; junction bases outside the gene matches: 6. Germline V gene sequence: CDR1 SGHTA, CDR2 FQGNSA. The CDR3 is 15 residues long. This CDR3 reads CASSPSGSYTGELFF. CDR3 in DNA: TGTGCCAGCAGTCCGAGCGGGAGTTACACCGGGGAGCTGTTTTTT.

This clone was counted only a few times. The chain has TRBV11-1 and TRBJ2-7; 7 positions match TRBD2. Trimming cost V 5 bases and J 1 base; bases outside gene matches: 5. The germline gives CDR1 SGHAT, CDR2 FQDESV (reference sequence). The CDR3 covers 14 residues. The CDR3 loop is CASSPWEGSYEQYF. The CDR3 DNA reads as TGTGCCAGCAGCCCGTGGGAGGGTTCCTACGAGCAGTACTTC.

CDR3 sequence reads: CASSPNAQGSNQPQHF. The CDR3 bases are TGTGCCAGCTCACCAAACGCGCAGGGTAGTAATCAGCCCCAGCATTTT. The chain links TRBV18 to TRBJ1-5, with a possible D match to TRBD1 (5 bases). This CDR3 region has 16 residues. The V and J ends lost 2 bases and 4 bases respectively, with 15 bases between them. The germline V gene has CDR1 KGHSH and CDR2 LQKENI.

This clone was picked up a small number of times. The chain links TRBV18 to TRBJ2-7; D may be TRBD2 (6 bases). Germline V gene data show CDR1 as KGHSH and CDR2 as LQKENI. The CDR3 is made up of 18 amino acids. V was cut by 6 bases and J by 2 bases, with 26 bases left in between. CDR3 nucleotides: TGTGCCAGCTCCCAAGCCGGGGGTCAACTTCCTTTAGCCTACGAGCAGTACTTC. Protein product: CASSQAGGQLPLAYEQYF. The full variable domain, in which reference TRBV18 and TRBJ2-7 provide the parts outside the CDR3, is NAGVMQNPRHLVRRRGQEARLRCSPMKGHSHVYWYRQLPEEGLKFMVYLQKENIIDESGMPKERFSAEFPKEGPSILRIQQVVRGDSAAYFCASSQAGGQLPLAYEQYFGPGTRLTVT.

The V and J genes are TRBV9 and TRBJ2-3; 10 bases fit TRBD1. The germline V gene has CDR1 SGDLS and CDR2 YYNGEE. V shed 2 bases, J shed 3 bases, and the junction held 6 bases outside the gene matches. The CDR3 is made up of 16 amino acids. CDR3 sequence (DNA): TGTGCCAGCAGCGTGGCCGGGACAGGGGTGACAGATACGCAGTATTTT. Protein sequence: CASSVAGTGVTDTQYF. The full variable domain, completed using reference TRBV9 and TRBJ2-3, is DSGVTQTPKHLITATGQRVTLRCSPRSGDLSVYWYQQSLDQGLQFLIQYYNGEERAKGNILERFSAQQFPDLHSELNLSSLELGDSALYFCASSVAGTGVTDTQYFGPGTRLTVL.

This clone was counted between two and nine times. The V gene is TRBV25-1, the J gene TRBJ2-1; 9 nucleotides line up with TRBD1. V gave up 7 bases and J gave up 4 bases; unmatched junction bases: 5. Germline V gene lookup returns CDR1 MGHDK and CDR2 SYGVNS. The CDR3 contains 14 residues. The chain's CDR3 is CASTDRGGYNEQFF. For the CDR3, the DNA is TGTGCCAGCACGGACAGGGGAGGATACAATGAGCAGTTCTTC.

This clone was observed a few times. As DNA, the CDR3 is TGTGCCAGCAGCTTCCCGAACTTTCAAGAGACCCAGTACTTC. Its protein is CASSFPNFQETQYF. The chain employs TRBV7-9 and TRBJ2-5; unclear D gene. The CDR3 has 14 amino acids. From germline, CDR1 is SEHNR and CDR2 FQNEAQ (reference sequence). Trimming shortened V by 3 bases and J by 2 bases, and 10 bases separated the two germline ends.